Listed below are T cell receptor beta chains from one sample, sequenced in a study of T cells in Graves' hyperthyroidism and ophthalmopathy. TCRdb called the multiplex PCR reads again in MiXCR, with one record for every CDR3 protein. The sample yields around 480,000 distinct CDR3 sequences, approximately 15% seen once. Source material: blood. The receptors here all came from a woman aged 18-35 years with Graves' hyperthyroidism. Each CDR3 is given with its conserved first and last residue. The D gene is left open where the match is weak. Rows give clone size only sometimes, using once, few, many, or a class for an expanded clone.

clone_size | j_call | d_call | v_call | cdr3_nt | cdr3_aa
few | TRBJ2-3 | TRBD1 | TRBV19 | TGTGCCAGTAGTACCGAGGGACAGGGGGTAGATACGCAGTATTTT | CASSTEGQGVDTQYF
many | TRBJ1-4 | NA | TRBV18 | TGTGCCAGCTCACCAGGGGAAACAGGCCAAAAACTGTTTTTT | CASSPGETGQKLFF
NA | TRBJ1-2 | NA | TRBV16 | TGTGCCAGCAGCCAATCCGGGGGCTATGGCTACACCTTC | CASSQSGGYGYTF
many | TRBJ2-5 | NA | TRBV30 | TGTGCCTGGAGTGTAGGAGAGACCCAGTACTTC | CAWSVGETQYF
many | TRBJ2-1 | TRBD1 | TRBV12-5 | TGTGCTAGTGGTTTGGTACGGGCAGGGGGTAATGAGCAGTTCTTC | CASGLVRAGGNEQFF
many | TRBJ1-2 | TRBD1 | TRBV27 | TGTGCCAGCAGCCAGACAGGGGGCGGGGGCTACACCTTC | CASSQTGGGGYTF
many | TRBJ1-1 | TRBD1 | TRBV2 | TGTGCCAGCCCAAAGTCCCCTGGACAGGGGTTTGGCACTGAAGCTTTCTTT | CASPKSPGQGFGTEAFF
many | TRBJ1-2 | NA | TRBV4-2 | TGTGCCAGCAGCCAAGAGGGCGACAACTATGGCTACACCTTC | CASSQEGDNYGYTF
many | TRBJ1-1 | NA | TRBV30 | TGTGCCTGGAGTGATCAGCTCACTGAAGCTTTCTTT | CAWSDQLTEAFF
many | TRBJ1-5 | NA | TRBV7-3 | TGTGCCAGCAGCCAATCGGGGGGCGCCGGGCAGCCCCAGCATTTT | CASSQSGGAGQPQHF
many | TRBJ1-1 | NA | TRBV19 | TGTGCCAGTAGTTGGGTGAACACTGAAGCTTTCTTT | CASSWVNTEAFF
many | TRBJ1-2 | TRBD1 | TRBV29-1 | TGCAGCGTTGAACCGACAGGGCGGGCTGGCTACACCTTC | CSVEPTGRAGYTF
few | TRBJ2-3 | TRBD1 | TRBV19 | TGTGCCAGTAGTCTTCCCGTGGGGACAGGGACAGATACGCAGTATTTT | CASSLPVGTGTDTQYF
NA | TRBJ1-4 | NA | TRBV20-1 | TGCAGTGCTTCTCGACAGGACGGGAATAATGAAAAACTGTTTTTT | CSASRQDGNNEKLFF
few | TRBJ1-4 | NA | TRBV7-9 | TGTGCCAGCAGCTCCTCGGGGAGTCCCTGGGGGGAAAAACTGTTTTTT | CASSSSGSPWGEKLFF
many | TRBJ2-5 | NA | TRBV27 | TGTGCCAGCAGTTTATCGAACAGGCACAAAGAGACCCAGTACTTC | CASSLSNRHKETQYF
many | TRBJ1-4 | NA | TRBV12-3/TRBV12-4 | TGTGCCAGCAGTTTATCGGGGGGAAATGAAAAACTGTTTTTT | CASSLSGGNEKLFF
many | TRBJ2-3 | NA | TRBV12-3/TRBV12-4 | TGTGCCAGCAGAACAGGGATAGATACGCAGTATTTT | CASRTGIDTQYF
many | TRBJ2-5 | NA | TRBV19 | TGTGCCAGTAGTATAGGCCCAGATCTCCAAGAGACCCAGTACTTC | CASSIGPDLQETQYF
many | TRBJ1-5 | NA | TRBV2 | TGTGCCAGCACCTCCTGGGACGGCAATCAGCCCCAGCATTTT | CASTSWDGNQPQHF
many | TRBJ2-5 | NA | TRBV12-3/TRBV12-4 | TGTGCCAGCAGTTCAAGGGCCGGCGCGGAGACCCAGTACTTC | CASSSRAGAETQYF
many | TRBJ1-2 | NA | TRBV12-3/TRBV12-4 | TGTGCCAGCAGTTTAATAGGGGACGAATCTGGCTACACCTTC | CASSLIGDESGYTF
many | TRBJ2-1 | TRBD2 | TRBV18 | TGTGCCAGCTCCCCCCCGGGACTAGCTTACAATGAGCAGTTCTTC | CASSPPGLAYNEQFF
NA | TRBJ2-1 | TRBD1 | TRBV20-1 | TGCAGTGCTGCGACGGGACAGATCCTCTACAATGAGCAGTTCTTC | CSAATGQILYNEQFF